Below are 10 T cell receptor beta chains sequenced from a single sample in a study of regulatory T cells in long-lasting Graves disease. Construction of TCR beta libraries relied on iRepertoire HTBI primers and on Arm-PCR targeting CDR3 regions. TCRdb re-called the multiplex PCR reads with MiXCR, one entry per CDR3 protein. In the table there are roughly 450,000 distinct CDR3 sequences, around 20% of which are singletons. Time point: persistent/refractory GD, antithyroid drugs over 5 years with positive TRAb. PBMCs provided the RNA from which the TCR library was made. The input for sequencing was peripheral blood mononuclear cells (PBMCs), taken when the disease was refractory, from a patient treated with antithyroid drugs. Source of these receptors: a female donor with Graves disease.

Of note for this clonotype: This could be a read error, since a much larger clone is one nucleotide away. The rearrangement joins TRBV6-8 to TRBJ1-5; 10 bases agree with TRBD1. The CDR3 is 17 amino acids. Germline CDR1 reads MNHGY; CDR2 reads SAAAGT. CDR3 sequence: CVSSHRQGAGSNQPQHF. In DNA, the CDR3 is TGTGTCAGCAGTCATCGACAGGGGGCTGGAAGCAATCAGCCCCAGCATTTT.

The V call is TRBV29-1, the J call TRBJ2-7; D not certain. Per germline, CDR1 SQVTM and CDR2 ANQGSEA. The CDR3 is 14 amino acids. V lost 6 bases and J lost 0, with 15 bases in between. CDR3 amino acids: CSVRRTQSSYEQYF. CDR3 in DNA: TGCAGCGTCCGGAGAACCCAAAGCTCCTACGAGCAGTACTTC.

There are many counts of this clonotype. The rearrangement links TRBV6-1 to TRBJ1-1; D is unclear. The CDR3 spans 15 residues. Trimming removed 6 bases from V and 4 bases from J, with 18 bases in between. Germline-derived CDR1 and CDR2 are MNHNS and SASEGT. The CDR3 loop is CASSLASPMSTEAFF. CDR3 in DNA: TGTGCCAGCAGCCTCGCCAGTCCAATGTCCACTGAAGCTTTCTTT.

Concerning this clonotype: A read error may explain this, as a much larger clone is one base away. V is TRBV6-5 and J is TRBJ2-7; no reliable D call. Per germline, CDR1 MNHEY and CDR2 SVGAGI. CDR3 size: 15 residues. CDR3 coding DNA: TGTGCCAGCAGTTACTCGACCGTAAGCACCTACGGGCAGTACTTC. Translating gives CASSYSTVSTYGQYF.

At least ten counts were recorded for this clonotype. V gene TRBV6-5 combines with J gene TRBJ2-7, with TRBD2 identical over 7 bases. CDR1 is MNHEY and CDR2 is SVGAGI in the germline V gene. This CDR3 is 14 amino acids long. V dropped 1 base and J dropped 1; count of bases not matched to a gene: 1. CDR3 protein: CASSYYGGSYEQYF. CDR3 sequence (DNA): TGTGCCAGCAGTTACTACGGGGGGTCCTACGAGCAGTACTTC.

This clonotype was observed at least ten times. This rearrangement joins TRBV28 to TRBJ2-7; 11 bases are a match to TRBD2. The CDR3 totals 16 residues. V gave up 6 bases and J gave up 2 bases; unmatched junction bases: 9. CDR1 is MDHEN and CDR2 is SYDVKM in the germline V gene. CDR3 in DNA: TGTGCCAGCAGACCTATAGCGGGAGGGCTTACCTACGAGCAGTACTTC. Translating it yields CASRPIAGGLTYEQYF.

This clonotype has only a few counts. The chain recombines TRBV30 with TRBJ2-2, with 9 bases identical to TRBD2. V trimming: 1 base; J trimming: 0 bases; junction bases outside the gene matches: 3. There are 16 residues in the CDR3. Germline V gene sequence: CDR1 GTSNPN, CDR2 SVGIG (reference sequence). The CDR3 loop reads CAWSGLAGANTGELFF. The CDR3 nucleotides are TGTGCCTGGAGTGGGTTAGCGGGAGCGAACACCGGGGAGCTGTTTTTT. The whole variable domain, filled in from reference TRBV30 and TRBJ2-2, reads SQTIHQWPATLVQPVGSPLSLECTVEGTSNPNLYWYRQAAGRGLQLLFYSVGIGQISSEVPQNLSASRPQDRQFILSSKKLLLSDSGFYLCAWSGLAGANTGELFFGEGSRLTVL.

This clonotype was observed at least ten times. The chain recombines TRBV11-2 with TRBJ1-2, with unresolved D. V lost 1 base and J 7 bases, leaving 10 bases between the germline ends. CDR3 length equals 13 residues. The germline CDR1 and CDR2 sequences are SGHAT and FQNNGV. CDR3 in amino acids: CASSLASHLGYTF. CDR3 nucleotide sequence: TGTGCCAGCAGCTTAGCCAGTCATCTTGGCTACACCTTC.

This clonotype appeared a few times. The chain recombines TRBV4-1 with TRBJ2-7; 10 nucleotides align to TRBD1. Per germline, CDR1 MGHRA and CDR2 YSYEKL. The V and J ends lost 3 bases and 5 bases, in that order; junction bases with no gene match: 7. CDR3 size: 15 residues. The CDR3: CASSHPGTGVHEQYF. For the CDR3, the DNA is TGCGCCAGCAGCCATCCCGGGACAGGGGTCCACGAGCAGTACTTC.

This clonotype was seen a handful of times. The rearrangement uses TRBV30 and TRBJ2-5; D remains unclear. Germline V gene data show CDR1 as GTSNPN and CDR2 as SVGIG (reference sequence). There are 10 residues in the CDR3. The germline V and J ends were trimmed by 7 bases and 6 bases, with 9 bases remaining between them. The CDR3 DNA reads as TGTGCCTTTGGTGGAAAGACCCAGTACTTC. As protein: CAFGGKTQYF.